This T cell receptor beta chain stems from a study of T cell clonotyping in hematopoietic cell transplantation. General study results and limits: Recipient TCR diversity dropped after transplant; expanded clonotypes rose from day 30 to 180.

The CDR3 contains 14 residues. CDR1 SGHRS and CDR2 YFSETQ come from the germline V gene. V shed 4 bases and J 4 bases; nucleotides not matched to a gene: 5. Sequencing was performed with immunoSEQ multiplex PCR; in TCRdb, only in-frame clones are kept and a portion is missing. In the table there are more than 12,000 clones, approximately 95% of which are singletons. In regard to this clone: Its antigen is not known.

This chain links TRBV5-1 with TRBJ1-3, with 7 nucleotides matching TRBD1. This TCR derives from a male patient aged 55 to 69 who had an allogeneic stem cell transplant from an unrelated donor, so the T cells may come from the graft donor. Some clones in this sample may be carry-over from other donors' samples. Sample: PBMCs, taken 30 days after allogeneic stem cell transplant. CDR3 nucleotides: TGCGCCAGCAGCCGGGACAGATCAGGAAACACCATATATTTT. Protein: CASSRDRSGNTIYF.